This T cell receptor (beta chain) derives from a study of OX40 agonist ivuxolimab in advanced cancers. Study details: Clinicians treated patients with ivuxolimab, an agonistic anti-OX40 (CD134) antibody. People who had prior anti-PD-1, anti-PD-L1 or anti-CTLA-4 therapy could take part, and around 43% had some.

The repertoire was sequenced with immunoSEQ multiplex PCR; TCRdb's copy has only in-frame clones and lacks some. Seen here are around 69,000 clones, around 84% observed once, and the top ten hold about 1.7%. This CDR3 comprises 18 residues. The ends lost 3 bases at V and 5 bases at J; junction bases unmatched: 16. CDR1 is LNHDA, CDR2 SQIVND, per germline (reference sequence). This TCR was recovered from an adult with an advanced solid tumor such as melanoma, head and neck, liver or kidney cancer. The genes are TRBV19 and TRBJ2-5; 9 bases align to TRBD2. The specimen comprised CD4+ or CD8+ T cells sorted from blood, sampled in a trial of the OX40 agonist ivuxolimab. The CDR3 sequence: CASSIPYRGRAREETQYF. The DNA of the CDR3 is TGTGCCAGTAGTATTCCCTACCGCGGGAGGGCGAGGGAGGAGACCCAGTACTTC.